This T cell receptor (beta chain) was sequenced in a study of CD8+ T cells in alopecia areata (dated by TCRdb to 2016 to 2019). Concerning the study at large: Treated patients were enrolled in an open-label pilot trial of oral tofacitinib, 5 to 10 mg twice daily, for moderate-to-severe alopecia areata. Clonality in the scalp was compared among normal scalp (n=4), patchy alopecia areata scalp (n=8), and alopecia totalis/universalis scalp (n=8). Human TCRbeta sequencing covered scalp tissue and sorted CD4+ and CD8+ peripheral blood T cells from patchy and totalis/universalis alopecia areata patients and healthy controls. RNA came from the PAXgene miRNA kit for fixed scalp, the miRNeasy kit for PBMCs, and the RNeasy kit for mouse skin. For the treated patients, the SALT score, which quantifies what percentage of scalp surface area is affected, served as the measure of disease severity. Patients received tofacitinib for 6 to 18 months and were then followed off drug for 6 months to check for delayed response and recurrence. To study T cell clonal expansion in alopecia areata, the researchers applied high-throughput TCRbeta sequencing to both the C3H/HeJ mouse model and human patients. Biopsies were taken from tofacitinib-treated patients at baseline and at 4 and 24 weeks of treatment, and a later scalp biopsy was taken in several of the tofacitinib-treated patients. immunoSEQ multiplex PCR using 35 Vbeta forward primers and 13 Jbeta reverse primers was used to amplify TCRbeta CDR3 regions.

Results the study describes overall, beyond this receptor: Many expanded lesional clones persisted in scalp and blood during tofacitinib treatment, which may partly explain relapse after stopping treatment. Tofacitinib significantly lowered scalp clonality and the number of expanded CD8+ clones among the top 100 scalp clones. Compared with mice, TCR sequences shared between patients were less clear, possibly partly because of HLA diversity across the patient population. Resident alphabeta T cells in normal human skin are also sequenced, complicating scalp TCR repertoire analysis, unlike mouse skin dominated by gammadelta T cells. Lesional scalp, especially in alopecia totalis/universalis, showed higher clonality and more expanded CD8+ clones than normal scalp, suggesting antigenic drive. Because the treated cohort was small and included a single nonresponder, larger studies are needed to assess links between baseline CD8+ expansion and response.

The time point label corresponds to: 4 weeks on oral tofacitinib. The label giving this sample's treatment or condition can be read as: oral pan-JAK inhibitor, 5-10 mg twice daily. From alopecia areata patients, peripheral blood was collected along with lesional scalp punch biopsies. PBMCs were separated by density centrifugation and stained for CD3, CD4 and CD8, after which CD4+ and CD8+ T cells were sorted on a FACSAria. The CDR3, cysteine through phenylalanine, is 15 amino acids long. Only the CDR3 region is kept as DNA, spanning 45 bases read in frame from base 1. CDR1 is given as SGHRS and CDR2 as YFSETQ, both from the germline V gene. The junction shows trimming of 0 bases on V and 3 bases on J, and the gene matches do not reach 5 bases of it. The library was obtained by the immunoSEQ multiplex PCR assay. RNA was extracted from all samples and reverse transcribed into cDNA as template for TCR sequencing. SuperScript III was used for first-strand cDNA synthesis, primed with a 2:1 mix of oligo-dT and random hexamers. A synthetic immune receptor repertoire was used to assess amplification bias, and residual bias was removed computationally. As for the authors' bioinformatics: After raw reads were preprocessed to remove errors, the CDR3 was defined following IMGT conventions as running from the conserved cysteine to phenylalanine. Clonality was calculated as 1 minus Shannon entropy normalized by log2 of the number of productive unique TCRs. Scalp TCRbeta sequences were cross-referenced with sorted blood CD4 and CD8 repertoires so that the CD4 or CD8 identity of scalp clones could be inferred. TCRdb obtained this table from immuneACCESS and retained in-frame rearrangements with V and J assigned. These tables miss some clones; where compared with another copy, unresolved V genes account for less than half of the shortfall, and the remainder is unexplained. V, J and clone size derive from that table, while D and trimming were established from the DNA sequence. In this sample the table shows approximately 200,000 clones, 60% to 70% of which occur a single time. The top ten clones comprise 0.65% to 0.7% of the sample.

With regard to this clone: The clone's antigen remains unknown. Within one base of it there is no much larger clone, and no base qualities were kept.

The source is a human donor with alopecia areata. The chain is assembled from TRBV5-1 and TRBJ1-2, and 7 junctional nucleotides match TRBD1. The sequencing used CD4+ T cells sorted from blood, collected at week 4, from a patient treated with tofacitinib. The CDR3 region reads CASSLAPGQDYGYTF. The nucleotides are TGCGCCAGCAGCTTGGCTCCAGGACAGGACTATGGCTACACCTTC.